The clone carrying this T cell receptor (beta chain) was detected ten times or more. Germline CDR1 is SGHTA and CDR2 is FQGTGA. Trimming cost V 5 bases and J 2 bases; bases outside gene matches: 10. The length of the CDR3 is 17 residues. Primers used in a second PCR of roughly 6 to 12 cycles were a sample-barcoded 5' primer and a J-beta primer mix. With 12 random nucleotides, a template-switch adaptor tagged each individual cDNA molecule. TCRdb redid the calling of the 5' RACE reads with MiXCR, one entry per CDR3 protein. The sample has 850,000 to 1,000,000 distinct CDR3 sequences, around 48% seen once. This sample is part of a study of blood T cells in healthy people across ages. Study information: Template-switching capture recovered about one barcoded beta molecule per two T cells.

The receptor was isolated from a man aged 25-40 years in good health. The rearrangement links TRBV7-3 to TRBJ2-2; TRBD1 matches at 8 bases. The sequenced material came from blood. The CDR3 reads CASSHPPGQGNTGELFF. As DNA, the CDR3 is TGTGCCAGCAGCCACCCCCCCGGACAGGGTAACACCGGGGAGCTGTTTTTT.